This T cell receptor (beta chain) was recorded in a study of Ad26.COV2.S vaccination and SARS-CoV-2 variants. Study conclusions and caveats: Researchers cautioned that TCR breadth and depth analyses may have underestimated total T cell responses. After vaccination, reports described spike-specific CD8+ and CD4+ T cell responses as showing substantial breadth.

Treatment specified: roughly 19 received Ad26.COV2.S at low or high dose, single or two shots; roughly 5 received placebo; per-sample allocation not given. Specimens were obtained on day 63 following the first vaccine or placebo injection. Worth noting for this clone: Its specificity is not known.

The CDR3 runs to 15 residues. Trimming cost V 7 bases and J 1 base, with 16 bases left between them. Germline CDR1 MDHEN, CDR2 SYDVKM. This table comes from immunoSEQ multiplex PCR, and its TCRdb copy is limited to in-frame clones, with some not included. The table has about 500,000 clones, 80% to 90% seen once; the top ten hold over 1.5%. This TCR derives from a person between 18 and 60 years old who received the Ad26.COV2.S COVID-19 vaccine or a placebo. This sample comprised peripheral blood, obtained in a trial of Ad26.COV2.S vaccine versus placebo. This chain connects TRBV28 to TRBJ2-5; a weak D match, TRBD1 (5 bases). The CDR3 DNA sequence: TGTGCCAGCACCAACAGGCTCCCCCTCCAAGAGACCCAGTACTTC. Protein sequence: CASTNRLPLQETQYF.